Listed here are 30 T cell receptor beta chains from one sample, sequenced in a study of T cell repertoires in cytomegalovirus infection. TCRdb recomputed calls from the reads with MiXCR, one row per CDR3 protein. Here the sample spans roughly 500,000 distinct CDR3 sequences, 25% to 35% being singletons. Antigen specificity for these receptors is unknown. The specimen was cultured PBMCs, collected from culture after CMV antigen stimulation. The source is a human donor in good health (CMV status not recorded). Some clones in this sample may be carry-over from other donors' samples.

This clonotype showed up just a few times. The chain uses TRBV27 and TRBJ1-3; perhaps TRBD1 as D (6 bases). The CDR3 totals 15 residues. The germline gives CDR1 MNHEY, CDR2 SMNVEV (reference sequence). The V gene lost 6 bases and the J gene lost 2 bases, with 14 bases spanning the gap. Written as DNA, the CDR3 is TGTGCCAGCAGCAACACCGGGACACCTGGAAACACCATATATTTT. Its translation: CASSNTGTPGNTIYF.

This clonotype was counted only a few times. This chain uses TRBV7-2 with TRBJ2-5, with TRBD2 as a possible D gene (7 bases). The CDR3 runs to 19 residues. Trimming pared 2 bases from V and 8 bases from J, leaving 30 bases between. Germline V CDR1 and CDR2: SGHTA, FQGNSA. Written as DNA, the CDR3 is TGTGCCAGCAGCTTAAGAATGGTCCCGCTAAACCCGGGGGGCCAAACCCAGTACTTC. This gives the protein CASSLRMVPLNPGGQTQYF.

V and J are TRBV7-9 and TRBJ1-2; 7 positions agree with TRBD1. Germline values: CDR1 SEHNR, CDR2 FQNEAQ (reference sequence). The CDR3 has 13 amino acids. The V gene end was trimmed by 5 bases and the J gene end by 4 bases; junction bases not matched to a gene: 4. CDR3 protein: CASSRGTVYGYTF. CDR3 nucleotides: TGTGCCAGCAGCCGAGGGACAGTCTATGGCTACACCTTC.

The CDR3 region has the DNA TGCGCCAGCAAACCCTCACTAGCGGTAACAGATACGCAGTATTTT. Protein sequence: CASKPSLAVTDTQYF. This chain joins TRBV5-1 and TRBJ2-3; 8 bases align to TRBD2. The V gene's germline CDR1 is SGHRS and CDR2 YFSETQ. The CDR3 is made up of 15 amino acids. V shed 6 bases and J 3 bases; nucleotides not matched to a gene: 9.

Notes on this clonotype: A much bigger clone sits one base away, suggesting this may be a read error. V gene TRBV7-2 combines with J gene TRBJ2-3, with a weak D call TRBD2 (5 bases). The ends were cut back, 5 bases at V and 5 bases at J, with 17 bases in the middle. Looked up from germline, CDR1 is SGHTA and CDR2 is FQGNSA. The CDR3 totals 15 residues. CDR3 protein: CASSREGRTIDTQYF. In DNA, the CDR3 is TGTGCCAGCAGCCGAGAGGGCCGTACCATAGATACGCAGTATTTT.

This clonotype was seen a few times. The gene calls are TRBV7-3 and TRBJ2-7, with D perhaps given as TRBD1 or TRBD2 (6 bases each). CDR3 length: 13 amino acids. The V gene's germline CDR1 is SGHTA and CDR2 FQGTGA. V shed 5 bases and J shed 7 bases, with 15 bases lying between them. The CDR3 reads CASSLEGGGEQYF. Here the CDR3 DNA reads TGTGCCAGCAGCCTAGAGGGGGGCGGTGAGCAGTACTTC. Complete variable domain (other parts from reference TRBV7-3 and TRBJ2-7): GAGVSQTPSNKVTEKGKYVELRCDPISGHTALYWYRQSLGQGPEFLIYFQGTGAADDSGLPNDRFFAVRPEGSVSTLKIQRTERGDSAVYLCASSLEGGGEQYFGPGTRLTVT.

In this sample, this clonotype turned up a few times. This chain links TRBV27 with TRBJ2-2; 11 bases line up with TRBD1. The J segment lost 6 bases and the V segment lost 4 bases, leaving 4 bases of the junction unmatched. CDR1 and CDR2 (germline): MNHEY, SMNVEV (reference sequence). The CDR3 is made up of 15 amino acids. The CDR3 protein is CASSYQGQGAGELFF. The CDR3 nucleotides are TGTGCCAGCAGTTACCAGGGACAGGGGGCCGGGGAGCTGTTTTTT.

This sequence joins TRBV11-2 and TRBJ2-3, with unresolved D. This CDR3 comprises 12 residues. V was clipped by 5 bases and J by 8 bases, with 11 bases between them. Germline lookup yields CDR1 SGHAT and CDR2 FQNNGV. CDR3 DNA: TGTGCCAGCAGCCCGCGCGTCGGTACGCAGTATTTT. It yields the protein CASSPRVGTQYF.

This clonotype was observed a few times. The rearrangement uses TRBV7-2 and TRBJ2-5; 7 nucleotides agree with TRBD2. This CDR3 comprises 15 residues. With 5 bases clipped from V and 6 bases from J, the junction kept 12 bases outside the gene matches. The germline gives CDR1 SGHTA, CDR2 FQGNSA. The DNA of the CDR3 is TGTGCCAGCAGCATGGAGAGCGGGGCCGGGAAGACCCAGTACTTC. Translated, it gives CASSMESGAGKTQYF.

This clonotype was detected many times. The chain recombines TRBV7-2 with TRBJ1-1; D gene uncertain. Deletions cut 0 bases from V and 11 bases from J, with 10 bases between. In germline, CDR1 is SGHTA, CDR2 FQGNSA. The CDR3 sequence is 12 residues long. The CDR3 sequence: CASSLAVGSAFF. CDR3 nucleotides: TGTGCCAGCAGCTTAGCGGTTGGGTCGGCTTTCTTT.

This sequence joins TRBV6-1 and TRBJ2-7, with 13 nucleotides matching TRBD2. With 2 bases clipped from V and 6 bases from J, the junction kept 16 bases outside the gene matches. This CDR3 is 19 amino acids long. Looked up from germline, CDR1 is MNHNS and CDR2 is SASEGT. CDR3 sequence: CASSEKGRSGWTSGSEQYV. The CDR3 nucleotides read TGTGCCAGCAGTGAAAAAGGGAGGAGCGGATGGACTAGCGGGAGCGAGCAGTACGTC.

This chain connects TRBV18 to TRBJ2-1; the D is unclear. The CDR3 contains 16 residues. Germline V lookup: CDR1 KGHSH, CDR2 LQKENI. V dropped 0 bases and J dropped 2 bases, with 11 bases sitting between them. Here the CDR3 DNA reads TGTGCCAGCTCACCACCTCTAAGAGAACCCTACAATGAGCAGTTCTTC. This codes for CASSPPLREPYNEQFF.

The CDR3 here is CASIPLAGLRNEQFF. The CDR3 region has the DNA TGTGCCAGCATCCCCCTAGCGGGACTAAGGAATGAGCAGTTCTTC. This chain uses TRBV6-5 with TRBJ2-1, with 9 bases matching TRBD2. This CDR3 is 15 amino acids long. The germline CDR1 and CDR2 sequences are MNHEY and SVGAGI. V gave up 7 bases and J gave up 7 bases; unmatched junction bases: 11.

This clonotype was recorded at least ten times. As DNA, the CDR3 is TGTGCCAGCTCATCCGGACAGAGCCAAGAGACCCAGTACTTC. This sequence encodes CASSSGQSQETQYF. The J gene is TRBJ2-5, the V gene TRBV7-2, with D possibly matching TRBD1 (6 bases). V was cut by 8 bases and J by 1 base, with 14 bases left in between. The length of the CDR3 is 14 residues. The V gene's germline CDR1 is SGHTA and CDR2 FQGNSA.

The chain carries TRBV6-5 and TRBJ1-1, with D uncertain. Between the trimmed V and J ends, which lost 0 bases and 0 bases, there was a span of 8 bases. The CDR3 is 15 residues long. Germline-derived CDR1 and CDR2 are MNHEY and SVGAGI. Written as DNA, the CDR3 is TGTGCCAGCAGTTACTCGATTATTATGAACACTGAAGCTTTCTTT. As protein: CASSYSIIMNTEAFF.

The table lists this clonotype with a count of one. The gene calls are TRBV10-3 and TRBJ2-1, with TRBD2 matching over 11 bases. Germline loops: CDR1 ENHRY, CDR2 SYGVKD. J gave up 7 bases and V 0 bases, and 8 bases lay outside the gene matches. The CDR3 runs 17 residues. CDR3 loop: CAISESPTSGRGNEQFF. The CDR3 DNA sequence: TGTGCCATCAGTGAGTCACCCACTAGCGGGAGAGGAAATGAGCAGTTCTTC.

DNA for the CDR3: TGTGCCAGCAGCACCCTTTATGAGCAGTTCTTC. Protein sequence: CASSTLYEQFF. This rearrangement joins TRBV7-4 to TRBJ2-1, with no clear D. This CDR3 has 11 residues. The V end was cut by 5 bases, the J end by 8 bases, with 7 bases between. Germline CDR1 SGHVT, CDR2 SQSDAQ.

This clonotype was recorded a few times. This sequence joins TRBV5-1 and TRBJ1-2; D uncertain. Germline V CDR1 and CDR2: SGHRS, YFSETQ. With 0 bases removed from V and 8 bases from J, the gap between germline ends came to 17 bases. This CDR3 comprises 15 residues. For the CDR3, the DNA is TGCGCCAGCAGCTTGGCCGTCACTGAGGGCGGCGGCTACACCTTC. Its protein is CASSLAVTEGGGYTF.

The rearrangement links TRBV6-1 to TRBJ2-3, with 8 bases aligning to TRBD2. CDR1 and CDR2 (germline): MNHNS, SASEGT. After removal of 8 bases from V and 4 bases from J, the junction contained 11 bases not matched to a gene. CDR3 size: 15 residues. The CDR3 region has the DNA TGTGCCAGCGGGCCAGCGGGAGTCAAGGCAGATACGCAGTATTTT. Protein sequence: CASGPAGVKADTQYF.

This clonotype has just a few counts. The chain couples TRBV15 to TRBJ2-3; D is ambiguous. The V end was cut by 0 bases, the J end by 3 bases, with 16 bases between. This CDR3 contains 17 residues. Germline CDR1 is LNHNV and CDR2 is YYDKDF (reference sequence). CDR3 amino acids: CATSRDRNSAGTDTQYF. CDR3 in DNA: TGTGCCACCAGCAGAGATCGGAACTCCGCCGGTACAGATACGCAGTATTTT.

This clonotype came up many times. This chain uses TRBV7-2 with TRBJ2-7; TRBD1 matches at 7 bases. This CDR3 is 13 amino acids long. V was clipped by 5 bases and J by 3 bases; unmatched bases: 4. Germline V lookup: CDR1 SGHTA, CDR2 FQGNSA. The CDR3 bases are TGTGCCAGCAGCGTCCGGGACAGCTACGAGCAGTACGTC. Protein sequence: CASSVRDSYEQYV.

In its sample, this clonotype was seen many times. CDR3 sequence reads: CATSDSQGAGTDTQYF. The CDR3 DNA follows: TGTGCCACCAGTGATTCGCAGGGGGCGGGCACAGATACGCAGTATTTT. V gene TRBV24-1 combines with J gene TRBJ2-3; TRBD1 aligns across 8 bases. V gave up 2 bases and J gave up 1 base; unmatched junction bases: 4. Germline V lookup: CDR1 KGHDR, CDR2 SFDVKD. This CDR3 has 16 amino acids.

The genes are TRBV19 and TRBJ1-2; D is perhaps TRBD1 (5 bases). In germline, CDR1 is LNHDA, CDR2 SQIVND (reference sequence). V was shortened by 3 bases and J by 2 bases, with 16 bases between the two germline ends. The CDR3 is made up of 16 amino acids. The CDR3 region has the DNA TGTGCCAGTAGTATGAGTGACGTCCAGGGCAACTATGGCTACACCTTC. Its translation is CASSMSDVQGNYGYTF.

This clonotype appeared a few times. The chain is built from TRBV5-1 and TRBJ1-1; D possibly corresponds to TRBD1 (5 bases). Looked up from germline, CDR1 is SGHRS and CDR2 is YFSETQ. Trimming pared 0 bases from V and 8 bases from J, leaving 11 bases between. CDR3 size: 13 residues. The CDR3 DNA follows: TGCGCCAGCAGCTTGGACAGGACGGGAGAAGCTTTCTTT. The encoded protein is CASSLDRTGEAFF.

This clonotype has ten or more counts. Here the CDR3 reads CASNDAGTSGSYEQFF. CDR3 coding DNA: TGTGCCAGCAACGACGCCGGGACTAGCGGGAGCTATGAGCAGTTCTTC. This chain links TRBV6-2 or TRBV6-3 with TRBJ2-1, with 14 bases matching TRBD2. CDR1 is MNHEY and CDR2 is SVGEGT in the germline V gene. The CDR3 runs to 16 residues. After removal of 7 bases from V and 8 bases from J, the junction contained 10 bases not matched to a gene.

V gene TRBV12-3 or TRBV12-4 combines with J gene TRBJ1-5; D is uncertain. The CDR3 has 13 amino acids. V was shortened by 7 bases and J by 2 bases, with 9 bases between the two germline ends. Here the CDR3 reads CASTWSGNQPQHF. DNA of the CDR3: TGTGCCAGCACCTGGTCAGGCAATCAGCCCCAGCATTTT.

This sequence joins TRBV12-3 or TRBV12-4 and TRBJ2-7; possible D gene TRBD1, 6 bases. The CDR3 extends over 13 amino acids. Trimming shortened V by 3 bases and J by 3 bases, and 9 bases separated the two germline ends. As DNA, the CDR3 is TGTGCCAGCAGTTTGGGACATTACTACGAGCAGTACGTC. Its translation is CASSLGHYYEQYV.

This clonotype appeared a few times. The CDR3 region has the DNA TGTGCCAGCAGACCCGGACTAGCGACCTACTACGAGCAGTACTTC. Protein product: CASRPGLATYYEQYF. J is TRBJ2-7 and V is TRBV28, with 9 positions matching TRBD2. The J segment lost 3 bases and the V segment lost 6 bases, leaving 9 bases of the junction unmatched. The CDR3 runs 15 residues. Germline CDR1 reads MDHEN; CDR2 reads SYDVKM.

Comment on this clonotype: A single base separates this from a much larger clone, so it may be a read error. V usage is TRBV7-2 and J usage is TRBJ1-6, with a tentative D call TRBD1 (5 bases). The CDR3 extends over 13 amino acids. Looked up from germline, CDR1 is SGHTA and CDR2 is FQGNSA. CDR3 DNA: TGTGCCGGCAGCTTAGGCAGGGACTCACCCCTCCACTTT. Translating gives CAGSLGRDSPLHF.

This clonotype was counted many times. This chain connects TRBV28 to TRBJ2-5; 11 nucleotides align to TRBD2. Germline CDR1 is MDHEN and CDR2 is SYDVKM. There are 15 residues in the CDR3. Losses at the gene ends were 3 bases for V and 4 bases for J; bases not matched to a gene: 4. In nucleotides, the CDR3 is TGTGCCAGCAGTTTTGACGGACTAGCGGGAGAGACCCAGTACTTC. This translates into CASSFDGLAGETQYF.